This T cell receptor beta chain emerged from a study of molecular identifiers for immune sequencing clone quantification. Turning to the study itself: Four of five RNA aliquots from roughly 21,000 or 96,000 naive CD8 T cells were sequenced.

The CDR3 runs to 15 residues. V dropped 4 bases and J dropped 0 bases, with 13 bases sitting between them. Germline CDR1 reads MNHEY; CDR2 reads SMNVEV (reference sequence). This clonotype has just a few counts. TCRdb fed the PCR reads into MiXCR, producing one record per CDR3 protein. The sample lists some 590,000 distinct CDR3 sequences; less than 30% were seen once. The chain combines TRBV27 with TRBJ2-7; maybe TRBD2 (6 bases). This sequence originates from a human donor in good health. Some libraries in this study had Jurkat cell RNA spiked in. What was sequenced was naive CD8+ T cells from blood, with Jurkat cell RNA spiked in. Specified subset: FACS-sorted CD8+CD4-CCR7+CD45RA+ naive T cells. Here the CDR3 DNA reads TGTGCCAGCAGTTCCCTCTCCGGGGGCTCCTACGAGCAGTACTTC. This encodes CASSSLSGGSYEQYF.